Listed here is a single T cell receptor beta chain. Its antigen is not identified. CDR3 size: 19 residues. J gave up 5 bases and V 0 bases, and 16 bases lay outside the gene matches. Germline CDR1 is MGHRA and CDR2 is YSYEKL. This sample is part of a study of T cell responses to AZD1222 COVID-19 vaccine. The study, taken as a whole, reports: Vaccine-associated CD4 TCRs spanned spike, dominant at 160-218 and 743-854. After the peak T cell response, and only then, were repertoires sampled. Clonal diversity was possibly underestimated; the donors were predominantly white British and more often female.

Data came from immunoSEQ multiplex PCR; TCRdb stores just in-frame clones and leaves some out. The table includes 110,000 to 150,000 clones, 92% detected once. This TCR derives from an adult who received the AZD1222 COVID-19 vaccine. The sample in question was peripheral blood, obtained 28 days after the second AZD1222 dose. The chain is built from TRBV4-1 and TRBJ2-3; 8 bases are a match to TRBD2. CDR3 protein: CASSQDRGRGGGRRDTQYF. The CDR3 DNA sequence: TGCGCCAGCAGCCAAGATAGGGGAAGGGGAGGCGGGAGGAGAGATACGCAGTATTTT.